This T cell receptor beta chain appears in the sequencing data of a study of OX40 agonist ivuxolimab in advanced cancers. Study context: Intravenous ivuxolimab was administered to patients every 2 weeks at 0.01 to 10 mg/kg.

Repertoires were generated with immunoSEQ multiplex PCR, while TCRdb's copy carries only in-frame clones and drops some. The repertoire consists of fewer than 50,000 clones, with 85% to 95% occurring once and the leading ten covering nearly 15%. Study outcomes and limitations: Dose levels from 0.1 to 3.0 mg/kg saw CD4+ and CD8+ blood T cells expand clonally by week 6.

Points on this clone: Its antigen is unknown.

The clonotype was recovered from an adult with an advanced solid tumor such as melanoma, head and neck, liver or kidney cancer. The input for sequencing was CD4+ or CD8+ T cells sorted from blood, taken in a trial of the OX40 agonist ivuxolimab.

The CDR3 here is CASSLAPGQPYEQYF. In nucleotides, the CDR3 is TGTGCCAGCAGCTTGGCCCCTGGGCAGCCCTACGAGCAGTACTTC. The genes are TRBV5-5 and TRBJ2-7; the D is unclear. CDR3 length equals 15 residues. The V end lost 0 bases, the J end lost 2 bases, and 12 bases lay between the germline ends. CDR1 and CDR2 from the germline V gene are SGHKS and YYEKEE (reference sequence).